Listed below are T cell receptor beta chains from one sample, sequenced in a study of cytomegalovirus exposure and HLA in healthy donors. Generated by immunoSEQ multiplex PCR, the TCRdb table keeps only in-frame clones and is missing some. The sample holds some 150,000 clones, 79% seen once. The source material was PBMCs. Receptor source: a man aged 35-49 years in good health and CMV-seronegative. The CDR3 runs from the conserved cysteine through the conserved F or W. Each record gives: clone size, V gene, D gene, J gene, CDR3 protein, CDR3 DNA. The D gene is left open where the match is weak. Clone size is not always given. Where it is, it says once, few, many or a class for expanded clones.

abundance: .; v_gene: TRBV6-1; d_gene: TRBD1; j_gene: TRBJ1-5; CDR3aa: CASMTRQGDNQPQHF; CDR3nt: TGTGCCAGTATGACACGACAGGGCGACAATCAGCCCCAGCATTTT
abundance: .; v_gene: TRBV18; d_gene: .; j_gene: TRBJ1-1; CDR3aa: CASYTTARGAEAFF; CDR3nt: TGTGCCAGCTATACGACAGCACGTGGGGCTGAAGCTTTCTTT
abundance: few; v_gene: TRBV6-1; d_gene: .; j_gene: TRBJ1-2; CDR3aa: CASRYRVPNYGYTF; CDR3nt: TGTGCCAGCAGGTACAGGGTACCTAACTATGGCTACACCTTC
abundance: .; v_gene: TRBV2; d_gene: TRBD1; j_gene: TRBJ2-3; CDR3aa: CASSRDRATNPTDTQYF; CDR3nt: TGTGCCAGCAGTAGGGACAGGGCGACCAACCCCACAGATACGCAGTATTTT
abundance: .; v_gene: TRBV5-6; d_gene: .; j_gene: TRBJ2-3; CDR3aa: CASSFGGPTDTQYF; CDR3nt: TGTGCCAGCAGCTTCGGAGGACCCACAGATACGCAGTATTTT
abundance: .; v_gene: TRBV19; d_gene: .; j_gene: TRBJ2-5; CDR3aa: CASKGRQQETQYF; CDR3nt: TGTGCCAGTAAAGGCAGGCAACAAGAGACCCAGTACTTC
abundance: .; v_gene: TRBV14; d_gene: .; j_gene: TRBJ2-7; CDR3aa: CASSLPGGTGTYEQYF; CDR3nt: TGTGCCAGCAGTCTCCCCGGGGGAACAGGAACCTACGAGCAGTACTTC
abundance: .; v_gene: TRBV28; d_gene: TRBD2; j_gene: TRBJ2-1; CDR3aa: CASALTSGSSGEQFF; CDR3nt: TGTGCCAGTGCACTTACTAGCGGGAGTTCTGGTGAGCAGTTCTTC
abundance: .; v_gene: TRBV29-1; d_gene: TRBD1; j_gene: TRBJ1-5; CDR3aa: CSVQQTGGNQPQHF; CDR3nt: TGCAGCGTACAACAGACAGGGGGCAATCAGCCCCAGCATTTT
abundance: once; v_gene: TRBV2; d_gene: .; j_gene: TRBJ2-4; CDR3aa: CASRPPKNIQCF; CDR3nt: TGTGCCAGCAGGCCACCGAAAAACATTCAGTGCTTC
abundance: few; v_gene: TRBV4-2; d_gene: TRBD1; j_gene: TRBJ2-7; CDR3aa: CASSREPGQGSYEQYF; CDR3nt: TGTGCCAGCAGCCGAGAACCGGGACAGGGATCCTACGAGCAGTACTTC
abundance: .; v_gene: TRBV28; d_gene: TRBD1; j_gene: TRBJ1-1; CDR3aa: CATRTGLMNTEAFF; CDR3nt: TGTGCCACCCGGACAGGACTCATGAACACTGAAGCTTTCTTT
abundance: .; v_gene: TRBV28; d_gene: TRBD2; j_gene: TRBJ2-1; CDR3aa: CASIIAGGYNEQFF; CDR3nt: TGTGCCTCCATAATAGCGGGAGGGTACAATGAGCAGTTCTTC
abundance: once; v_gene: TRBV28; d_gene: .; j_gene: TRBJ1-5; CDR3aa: CASSPGRETVSNQPQHF; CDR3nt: TGTGCCAGCAGTCCCGGTCGAGAGACAGTTAGCAATCAGCCCCAGCATTTT
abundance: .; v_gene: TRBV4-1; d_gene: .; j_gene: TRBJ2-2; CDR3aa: CASSQGPGTISNTGELFF; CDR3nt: TGCGCCAGCAGCCAAGGTCCGGGAACAATATCGAACACCGGGGAGCTGTTTTTT
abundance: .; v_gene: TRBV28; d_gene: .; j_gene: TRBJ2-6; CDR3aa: CASSPPPGSGANGLTF; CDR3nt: TGTGCCAGCAGCCCACCCCCGGGCTCTGGGGCCAACGGCCTGACTTTC
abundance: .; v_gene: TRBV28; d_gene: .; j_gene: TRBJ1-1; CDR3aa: CASSLINRQDEAFF; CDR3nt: TGTGCCAGCAGTTTAATTAATCGACAGGATGAAGCTTTCTTT
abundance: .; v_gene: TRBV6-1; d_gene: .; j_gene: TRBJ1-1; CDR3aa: CASSATRDRHTEAFF; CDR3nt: TGTGCCAGCAGCGCGACGAGAGACAGACACACTGAAGCTTTCTTT